This TCR beta chain was captured by sequencing in a study of T cells in Graves' hyperthyroidism and ophthalmopathy (dated 2019 in TCRdb). Some background on the complete study: Peripheral blood was collected at initial diagnosis, before any treatment. An independent validation cohort of under 20 hyperthyroidism patients and 17 patients who later progressed to ophthalmopathy tested prospective prediction of ophthalmopathy. Once sampling was done, hyperthyroidism patients were given methimazole at a starting dose of 30 mg daily, whereas ophthalmopathy patients were given high-dose intravenous methylprednisolone. TCR Vbeta CDR3 sequencing of approximately 140 peripheral blood samples (roughly 41 ophthalmopathy, approximately 80 hyperthyroidism and some 17 progressor patients) is reported in the paper. The 85 to 100 discovery patients were divided at random into training and test sets in a 7:3 ratio. To identify distinguishing TCR V-J signatures, a discovery cohort of about a hundred patients was used, comprising 40 to 45 with Graves' ophthalmopathy and under 60 with stable Graves' hyperthyroidism. In addition, the study compared T-cell repertoires in thyroid tissue and in blood from several Graves' hyperthyroidism patients.

CDR1 SGHRS and CDR2 YFSETQ were looked up in the germline V gene. Compared with germline, V lacks 4 bases and J lacks 4 bases; bases without a gene match: 10. The CDR3 sequence holds 17 residues, the cysteine and phenylalanine included. The sequence is cut down to CDR3 DNA, 51 bases in frame from base 1. TCR beta CDR3 regions were amplified from RNA transcripts. For the first round of RT-PCR on the TCR CDR3, the HTBI primer set was used together with the Qiagen OneStep RT-PCR kit. A second multiplex PCR round built the libraries, followed by size selection and purification. The libraries were sequenced on an Illumina HiSeq2000 using paired-end 100 bp reads. Turning to the authors' computational methods: SOAPnuke was used to process the raw data, throwing out any read that contained adapters or uncalled bases, had a mean Phred below 15, or lacked an exact constant-primer or identifier match. High-quality paired reads were merged using COPE v1.2.5, and each unique nucleotide sequence was defined as a clonotype. Clonotypes were aligned to IMGT TRBV, TRBD and TRBJ reference segments using MiTCR v1.1. The analysis included only V-J combinations with a frequency above 0.0001, which together covered over 98% of the repertoires. The TCS score was defined as F50 (clonal expansion) divided by E x V (chaos), with BLOSUM62-based TCRdist calculated between CDR3 peptides within each V-J. Welch's t-statistics and random forest reduced roughly 500 V-J features to 13, which were used in a naive Bayes classifier (R e1071). TCRdb reran the public reads through fastp at Q25 and MiXCR, keeping productive beta chains. Each record represents a unique CDR3 protein, reported with the most common genes and DNA among its rows. In this record, the V and J calls reflect TCRdb's handling and not the investigators' own analysis. This sample comprises 350,000 or so distinct CDR3 sequences, over 20% of them detected only once. The top ten clones comprise around 48% of the sample.

This clonotype was seen ten or more times. The antigen it recognizes is unknown. No much larger clonotype is one base removed from it; base qualities were not supplied. Broad study findings and their caveats: Most expanded thyroid clonotypes (frequency above 0.001) were also found in blood, which suggests that blood repertoires may mirror thyroid immune responses. Sample size was not statistically predetermined, and investigators were not blinded to group allocation. In validation, the model predicted progression to ophthalmopathy a median of about 5.9 months before onset, with over 60% sensitivity and more than 72% specificity. A 13 V-J signature model separated ophthalmopathy from stable hyperthyroidism, with about 90% sensitivity and approximately 81% specificity in cross-validation and 80%/75% in testing.

Stable Graves' hyperthyroidism was defined as the absence of progression to ophthalmopathy over 18 months of follow-up. The hyperthyroidism patients were between 18 and 65 years old and newly diagnosed, with a disease duration of less than 2 months. Patients with uncontrolled infections, other autoimmune diseases, pregnancy or lactation were excluded. Diagnoses were established on the basis of clinical symptoms, serum thyroxine and TRAb, thyroid ultrasound, and orbital computed tomography. PBMCs were isolated from about 9.1 ml of fresh peripheral blood by Ficoll-Paque density gradient centrifugation. Total RNA was extracted using Trizol reagent, and RNA quality was assessed on an Agilent 2100 Bioanalyzer.

The receptor comes from a woman aged 45 to 65 with Graves' hyperthyroidism. The sequenced material came from blood. In this chain, TRBV5-1 is recombined with TRBJ2-1; TRBD2 matches 11 bases in the middle. The bases are TGCGCCAGCAGCCAGACTAGCGGGGCTTTCTCTTACAATGAGCAGTTCTTC. This is translated as CASSQTSGAFSYNEQFF.